These T cell receptor beta chains were read from a single sample in a study of blood T cell repertoires in COVID-19. TCRdb's copy holds only in-frame clones and misses some; the assay was immunoSEQ multiplex PCR. The sample holds 300,000 to 400,000 clones, roughly 85% seen once. Sequenced: PBMCs or T cells enriched from blood (not recorded which). Receptors originate from a woman aged 40-49 years with acute COVID-19. Each CDR3 is given with its conserved first and last residue. Fields, in order: V gene, D gene, J gene, clone size, CDR3 protein, CDR3 DNA. The D gene is left open where the match is weak. Clone sizes are given selectively: once, few, many, or a class where the clone is expanded.

>TRBV13|.|TRBJ2-2|.
CASSLGREGPGELFF
TGTGCCAGCAGCTTAGGGCGGGAAGGGCCCGGGGAGCTGTTTTTT
>TRBV14|TRBD1|TRBJ2-5|.
CASRKQGEVSETQYF
TGTGCCAGCAGAAAACAGGGGGAGGTATCGGAGACCCAGTACTTC
>TRBV5-4|.|TRBJ2-5|once
CASSLGVALTGETQYF
TGTGCCAGCAGCTTGGGGGTAGCCTTGACAGGAGAGACCCAGTACTTC
>TRBV11-2|TRBD2|TRBJ2-3|.
CASTAFGQTSGSTQYF
TGTGCCAGCACCGCCTTTGGCCAGACTAGCGGGAGCACGCAGTATTTT
>TRBV7-2|.|TRBJ2-2|few
CASSSEVGELFF
TGTGCCAGCAGCTCAGAAGTCGGGGAGCTGTTTTTT
>TRBV3-1/TRBV3-2|TRBD1|TRBJ2-2|.
CASSQEFPGQGYNTGELFF
TGTGCCAGCAGCCAAGAATTCCCGGGACAGGGGTATAACACCGGGGAGCTGTTTTTT
>TRBV19|.|TRBJ1-2|.
CASRAPGGYGYTF
TGTGCCAGCCGGGCACCCGGAGGCTATGGCTACACCTTC
>TRBV4-2|TRBD1|TRBJ1-4|.
CASSQEMGDRSLLWTTNEKLFF
TGTGCCAGCAGCCAAGAAATGGGGGACAGGTCCCTCCTTTGGACAACTAATGAAAAACTGTTTTTT
>TRBV18|TRBD1|TRBJ1-6|.
CASSPGQGDSPLHF
TGTGCCAGCTCCCCGGGACAGGGGGATTCACCCCTCCACTTT
>TRBV6-2/TRBV6-3|.|TRBJ1-5|.
CASSPPPGSNQPQHF
TGTGCCAGCAGTCCACCCCCCGGTAGCAATCAGCCCCAGCATTTT
>TRBV18|.|TRBJ2-5|.
CASSFTGGRETQYF
TGTGCCAGCTCATTCACAGGAGGGCGAGAGACCCAGTACTTC
>TRBV29-1|TRBD1|TRBJ1-2|once
CSVGQGGGYTF
TGCAGCGTTGGACAGGGAGGCGGCTACACCTTC
>TRBV5-1|.|TRBJ2-3|.
CASSLIGAAGDTQYF
TGCGCCAGCAGCTTGATCGGCGCCGCGGGGGATACGCAGTATTTT
>TRBV5-5|TRBD1|TRBJ1-2|.
CASSSMTGNYGYTF
TGTGCCAGCAGCTCAATGACAGGGAACTATGGCTACACCTTC
>TRBV7-9|.|TRBJ1-6|once
CASTQGGDNSPLHF
TGTGCCAGCACCCAGGGAGGGGATAATTCACCCCTCCACTTT
>TRBV10-3|TRBD1|TRBJ2-7|.
CAITTGGTGGYEQYF
TGTGCCATCACCACTGGCGGGACAGGGGGCTACGAGCAGTACTTC
>TRBV7-9|TRBD2|TRBJ2-1|.
CASSPTSGSYNEQFF
TGTGCCAGCAGCCCAACTAGCGGCTCCTACAATGAGCAGTTCTTC
>TRBV5-1|TRBD1|TRBJ1-1|few
CASSFLGGQGQNTEAFF
TGCGCCAGCAGCTTCCTAGGAGGACAGGGGCAGAACACTGAAGCTTTCTTT
>TRBV20-1|.|TRBJ1-1|.
CSARSTNAFF
TGCAGTGCTAGGTCGACTAACGCTTTCTTT
>TRBV11-3|.|TRBJ1-1|.
CASSKDGGRGGTEAFF
TGTGCCAGCAGCAAAGATGGGGGCAGGGGTGGCACTGAAGCTTTCTTT
>TRBV5-6|.|TRBJ2-7|.
CASSFSREQYF
TGTGCCAGCAGCTTTTCTCGCGAGCAGTACTTC
>TRBV12-5|.|TRBJ1-5|.
CASGLDPRQSEQPQHF
TGTGCTAGTGGTTTGGACCCCCGACAGTCAGAGCAGCCCCAGCATTTT
>TRBV4-3|.|TRBJ2-7|.
CASSLQQGREQYF
TGCGCCAGCAGCCTACAACAGGGACGCGAGCAGTACTTC
>TRBV18|TRBD1|TRBJ2-5|.
CASSPPRGQGRMETQYF
TGTGCCAGCTCACCACCGAGAGGACAGGGGAGGATGGAGACCCAGTACTTC
>TRBV7-2|.|TRBJ2-7|.
CASSTTAPYEQYF
TGTGCCAGCAGCACGACAGCGCCCTACGAGCAGTACTTC
>TRBV6-5|.|TRBJ1-2|.
CASSYSRGTWDGYTF
TGTGCCAGCAGTTACTCAAGAGGGACTTGGGATGGCTACACCTTC